At least ten counts were recorded for the clone carrying this T cell receptor beta chain. Its antigen is undetermined. V lost 1 base, J lost 9 bases, and 3 bases stayed unmatched. The germline CDR1 and CDR2 sequences are DFQATT and SNEGSKA (reference sequence). This CDR3 region has 12 residues. The data are from a study of T-cell reconstitution after alpha-beta-depleted transplantation in children. Unique molecular identifiers were used to barcode this TCRbeta library. TCRdb re-derived calls from the PCR reads in MiXCR, one entry per CDR3 protein. The top ten clones hold around 7.6% of a sample with 250,000 to 300,000 distinct CDR3 sequences, roughly a tenth of them seen once. Study findings and constraints: Fresh T-cell production supplied most of the T-cell counts and diversity seen one year after transplant. Surviving recipient T cells and thymic progenitors produced the high day-60 TCRbeta diversity seen in some patients.

Sequencing used PBMCs, obtained before TCRalphabeta/CD19-depleted stem cell transplant. The sequence came from a boy under two years old with acute myeloid leukemia, due to receive a stem cell transplant. The V gene is TRBV20-1, the J gene TRBJ1-1, with TRBD1 matching over 9 bases. DNA for the CDR3: TGCAGTGCTAGAGTTGGGACAGGGCAAGCTTTCTTT. It is translated as CSARVGTGQAFF.